A single sample gave rise to the 24 T cell receptor beta chains below, sequenced in a study of T-cell reconstitution after alpha-beta-depleted transplantation in children. Unique molecular identifiers were incorporated during preparation of the TCRbeta library. TCRdb passed the PCR reads through MiXCR, listing each CDR3 protein once. The sample contains approximately 250,000 distinct CDR3 sequences, approximately 9.9% of which appear only once. The source was PBMCs from the stem cell graft donor, collected from the stem cell graft. The receptors were gathered from a human donor who donated a stem cell graft to a child with SCID.

This clonotype was detected many times. The V call is TRBV11-2, the J call TRBJ1-2; D call uncertain. From germline, CDR1 is SGHAT and CDR2 FQNNGV. Deletions cut 5 bases from V and 7 bases from J, with 14 bases between. The CDR3 is 13 amino acids. As DNA, the CDR3 is TGTGCCAGCAGCCAGAGGTTGGGTTTTGGCTACACCTTC. It translates to CASSQRLGFGYTF.

This clonotype appeared many times. The J gene is TRBJ1-2, the V gene TRBV4-1; possible D gene TRBD1, 5 bases. Per the germline V gene, CDR1 is MGHRA and CDR2 is YSYEKL. The CDR3 is 14 amino acids. Trimming removed 0 bases from V and 2 bases from J, with 7 bases in between. CDR3 in DNA: TGCGCCAGCAGCCAAGATCCAGGGAACTATGGCTACACCTTC. Translating it yields CASSQDPGNYGYTF.

In its sample, this clonotype was seen many times. This chain joins TRBV20-1 and TRBJ2-1; D tentatively reads TRBD1 or TRBD2 (5 bases each). Looked up from germline, CDR1 is DFQATT and CDR2 is SNEGSKA (reference sequence). Trimming removed 6 bases at V and 4 bases at J, with 22 bases between. The CDR3 has 16 residues. The CDR3 sequence: CSATYKHRRPYNEQFF. The CDR3 bases are TGCAGTGCAACCTACAAACACAGGAGGCCTTACAATGAGCAGTTCTTC.

This clonotype was observed many times. The chain couples TRBV9 to TRBJ1-1; D is undetermined. Germline CDR1 and CDR2: SGDLS and YYNGEE. V was pared by 4 bases and J by 0 bases, with 10 bases between. The CDR3 consists of 14 residues. DNA for the CDR3: TGTGCCAGCAGCCCAGGAATGATGAACACTGAAGCTTTCTTT. It yields the protein CASSPGMMNTEAFF.

The sample holds many counts of this clonotype. The chain joins TRBV5-1 to TRBJ1-5; D is unclear. This CDR3 contains 16 residues. Germline loops: CDR1 SGHRS, CDR2 YFSETQ. Trimming cost V 0 bases and J 3 bases, with 13 bases left between them. The CDR3, as DNA: TGCGCCAGCAGCTTGGGAGCGCGCAGTTCCAATCAGCCCCAGCATTTT. Translating gives CASSLGARSSNQPQHF.

This clonotype appeared many times. The CDR3 region has the DNA TGCGCCAGCAGCTTGGCCGTAGGGCAGGGATTCAATGAGCAGTTCTTC. Protein: CASSLAVGQGFNEQFF. The chain combines TRBV5-1 with TRBJ2-1, with a tentative D call TRBD1 (5 bases). The CDR3 contains 16 residues. Germline loops: CDR1 SGHRS, CDR2 YFSETQ. Trimming removed 0 bases at V and 6 bases at J, with 16 bases between.

This clonotype was counted once. Given a much more abundant clone one base away, this may be a read error. The chain carries TRBV1 and TRBJ1-3; the D call in the table, TRBD1, was not verified against the DNA. TRBV1 is a pseudogene locus. The CDR3 contains 19 residues. The CDR3, as DNA: TGTACCAGCAGTCCGATCCGGGACAGGATGCCCCGGGCTGGAAACACCATATATTTT. As protein: CTSSPIRDRMPRAGNTIYF.

The table lists this clonotype with many counts. The chain carries TRBV5-1 and TRBJ1-1; 11 bases are shared with TRBD1. This CDR3 is 17 amino acids long. After removal of 2 bases from V and 0 bases from J, the junction contained 6 bases not matched to a gene. Looked up from germline, CDR1 is SGHRS and CDR2 is YFSETQ. For the CDR3, the DNA is TGCGCCAGCAGCTTCGCAGGACAGGGGGCAATGAACACTGAAGCTTTCTTT. Amino acid sequence: CASSFAGQGAMNTEAFF.

This clonotype showed up many times. The chain is built from TRBV20-1 and TRBJ1-4; TRBD1 is a possible D gene (5 bases). V dropped 4 bases and J dropped 8 bases, with 26 bases sitting between them. This CDR3 comprises 17 residues. Germline CDR1 is DFQATT and CDR2 is SNEGSKA (reference sequence). The CDR3 protein is CSANRDGRLLSGEKLFF. The CDR3 region has the DNA TGCAGTGCTAACCGGGACGGACGACTCTTATCCGGGGAAAAACTGTTTTTT.

This clonotype was counted at least ten times. This chain connects TRBV12-3 or TRBV12-4 to TRBJ1-2; D might be TRBD1 (5 bases). The CDR3 is 15 residues long. Trimming removed 1 base at V and 4 bases at J, with 13 bases between. The CDR3 nucleotides are TGTGCCAGCAGTTTAGGCCGGGACCACGGCTATGGCTACACCTTC. It yields the protein CASSLGRDHGYGYTF.

This clonotype was counted many times. This chain links TRBV12-3 or TRBV12-4 with TRBJ1-3, with a tentative D call TRBD1 (6 bases). The CDR3 has 15 residues. Between the trimmed V and J ends, which lost 3 bases and 2 bases, there was a span of 11 bases. The CDR3 loop reads CASSLGGLPGNTIYF. The CDR3 bases are TGTGCCAGCAGTTTGGGGGGGCTGCCTGGAAACACCATATATTTT.

This clonotype showed up many times. The V and J genes are TRBV20-1 and TRBJ1-4; D is ambiguous. Trimming took off 2 bases at V and 8 bases at J, with 21 bases between the two ends. This CDR3 spans 16 amino acids. Germline CDR1 and CDR2: DFQATT and SNEGSKA (reference sequence). CDR3 loop: CSARSKAWQADEKLFF. Written as DNA, the CDR3 is TGCAGTGCTAGATCGAAGGCCTGGCAAGCGGACGAAAAACTGTTTTTT.

There are many counts of this clonotype. The V gene is TRBV6-5, the J gene TRBJ2-7; D possibly corresponds to TRBD1 (5 bases). This CDR3 region has 14 residues. The V gene lost 4 bases and the J gene lost 4 bases, with 14 bases spanning the gap. Germline V lookup: CDR1 MNHEY, CDR2 SVGAGI. The CDR3 protein is CASSSNFDSYEQYF. The CDR3, as DNA: TGTGCCAGCAGTTCCAACTTTGACAGTTACGAGCAGTACTTC.

This clonotype came up many times. The V call is TRBV20-1, the J call TRBJ2-4, with 9 positions matching TRBD1. Germline V gene sequence: CDR1 DFQATT, CDR2 SNEGSKA (reference sequence). The CDR3 covers 16 residues. The junction had 6 bases not matched to a gene; V was cut back by 3 bases and J by 0 bases. CDR3 nucleotides: TGCAGTGCTAGGGTACAGGGGGCACTAGCCAAAAACATTCAGTACTTC. This translates into CSARVQGALAKNIQYF.

This clonotype was counted ten times or more. The chain recombines TRBV20-1 with TRBJ1-1, with a weak D call TRBD1 (6 bases). Trimming took off 6 bases at V and 3 bases at J, with 17 bases between the two ends. Looked up from germline, CDR1 is DFQATT and CDR2 is SNEGSKA (reference sequence). The CDR3 extends over 14 amino acids. The CDR3 protein is CSALNRGLDTEAFF. The CDR3 DNA is TGCAGTGCATTAAACCGGGGGCTGGACACTGAAGCTTTCTTT.

This clonotype was observed many times. The junction does not match germline at one end; this may be a read error. The chain recombines TRBV7-2 with TRBJ1-4; D remains ambiguous. Germline V gives CDR1 SGHTA, CDR2 FQGNSA. The CDR3 runs to 13 residues. CDR3 amino acids: CASTLRGPEKLFF. Written as DNA, the CDR3 is TGTGCCAGCACCTTAAGAGGGCCAGAAAAACTGTTTTTT.

The rearrangement links TRBV21-1 to TRBJ1-1. TRBV21-1 is a recognized pseudogene. The CDR3 is made up of 12 amino acids. CDR3 residues: CASSKRGTEAFF. The CDR3 DNA follows: TGTGCCAGCAGCAAAAGAGGTACTGAAGCTTTCTTT.

This clonotype was found many times. The chain couples TRBV7-2 to TRBJ1-6, with D possibly being TRBD1 (5 bases). Germline V CDR1 and CDR2: SGHTA, FQGNSA. This CDR3 has 15 amino acids. Trimming took 1 base from V and 5 from J, leaving 9 bases between them. The CDR3 loop reads CASSLDRGNNSPLHF. CDR3 coding DNA: TGTGCCAGCAGCTTAGATCGGGGGAATAATTCACCCCTCCACTTT.

At least ten counts were recorded for this clonotype. The V call is TRBV5-1, the J call TRBJ2-5; 7 nucleotides line up with TRBD1. The CDR3 is 13 amino acids. V lost 3 bases to trimming and J lost 3 bases; unmatched junction nucleotides: 2. Germline V gene lookup returns CDR1 SGHRS and CDR2 YFSETQ. Here the CDR3 DNA reads TGCGCCAGCAGCTGGCAGGGGGAAGAGACCCAGTACTTC. This encodes CASSWQGEETQYF. Full variable domain (rest looked up from reference TRBV5-1 and TRBJ2-5): KAGVTQTPRYLIKTRGQQVTLSCSPISGHRSVSWYQQTPGQGLQFLFEYFSETQRNKGNFPGRFSGRQFSNSRSEMNVSTLELGDSALYLCASSWQGEETQYFGPGTRLLVL.

This clonotype was observed a single time. The rearrangement joins TRBV6-5 to TRBJ2-1, with 8 bases fitting TRBD1. The CDR3 has 15 residues. Germline CDR1 reads MNHEY; CDR2 reads SVGAGI. V was clipped by 2 bases and J by 10 bases; unmatched bases: 10. CDR3 region: CASSYQGAVSNEQFF. As DNA, the CDR3 is TGTGCCAGCAGTTACCAGGGGGCTGTCTCCAACGAGCAGTTCTTC.

This clonotype was counted many times. J is TRBJ2-7 and V is TRBV7-2, with 10 nucleotides matching TRBD1. The germline V gene encodes CDR1 SGHTA and CDR2 FQGNSA. The CDR3 consists of 14 residues. The ends lost 8 bases at V and 1 base at J; junction bases unmatched: 5. The CDR3 sequence: CASGVDRGSYEQYF. The CDR3 coding sequence is TGTGCCAGCGGGGTGGACAGGGGGTCCTACGAGCAGTACTTC.

This clonotype was seen a few times. This rearrangement joins TRBV3-1 to TRBJ2-1; the match to TRBD2 covers 9 bases. Germline loops: CDR1 LGHDT, CDR2 YNNKEL (reference sequence). This CDR3 region has 15 residues. After removal of 4 bases from V and 6 bases from J, the junction contained 7 bases not matched to a gene. As DNA, the CDR3 is TGTGCCAGCAGCCTCGGGACTAGCTCGGCCAATGAGCAGTTCTTC. This gives the protein CASSLGTSSANEQFF.

This clonotype was counted at least ten times. The chain couples TRBV5-1 to TRBJ2-7; possible D gene TRBD1, 6 bases. V gave up 4 bases and J gave up 1 base, with 12 bases separating them. Per the germline V gene, CDR1 is SGHRS and CDR2 is YFSETQ. The CDR3 covers 14 residues. CDR3 in DNA: TGCGCCAGCAGCCCGCTACAGGGATCCTACGAGCAGTACTTC. It specifies CASSPLQGSYEQYF.

This clonotype was picked up many times. The CDR3 nucleotides are TGTGCCAGCAGCTTAGGACCGGGCCTCGCGTCAGGGGGGGCTGGCTACACCTTC. As protein: CASSLGPGLASGGAGYTF. The chain employs TRBV7-8 and TRBJ1-2; 7 bases align to TRBD1. Per the germline V gene, CDR1 is SGHVS and CDR2 is FQNEAQ. Trimming took 1 base from V and 7 from J; bases not matched to a gene: 18. This CDR3 is 18 amino acids long. The variable domain in full, with the rest retrieved from reference TRBV7-8 and TRBJ1-2, is GAGVSQSPRYKVAKRGQDVALRCDPISGHVSLFWYQQALGQGPEFLTYFQNEAQLDKSGLPSDRFFAERPEGSVSTLKIQRTQQEDSAVYLCASSLGPGLASGGAGYTFGSGTRLTVV.